This T cell receptor (beta chain) was identified in a study of cytomegalovirus exposure and HLA in healthy donors (dated by TCRdb to the late 2010s). For the wider study: According to a later analysis, one platform produced both the 120 validation repertoires and the approximately 600 repertoires of the first cohort. The study aimed to test whether cataloging public T cell receptors could reveal signatures of past pathogen exposure. In addition to the first cohort of approximately 670 subjects, a separate validation cohort of around 110 different subjects was used. High-throughput TCR immunosequencing, statistical association of individual TCRs with disease status, and machine learning were combined to predict cytomegalovirus infection status.

To prepare the library, the immunoSEQ multiplex PCR assay was applied. Per the authors' processing: A statistical classification framework was developed to diagnose cytomegalovirus status using the catalog of TCR beta chain sequences. TCRdb mirrors the immuneACCESS table, restricted to in-frame sequences. Some clones are absent from its copies; in checked studies, under half trace to an unresolved V gene, and the reason for the others is unknown. That table furnishes V, J and clone size, whereas the DNA furnished D and trimming. The sample contains hundreds of thousands of clones, roughly nine tenths of them found a single time. Around 13% of the sample is taken by the ten largest. Study-wide findings and limitations: In vitro tests confirmed that three of the cytomegalovirus-associated TCR beta chains recognize cytomegalovirus antigens. A later analysis found that TCRs clustered in the first cohort also tended to co-occur in the 130 or so validation repertoires, with more than 90% of cluster scores above 0. The classifier was reported to diagnose cytomegalovirus status with high specificity and sensitivity in both the original and validation cohorts. A total of 150 to 200 TCR beta chains were listed by the study as associated with cytomegalovirus. According to the authors, the approach could potentially be generalized to other disease states and immunological phenotypes. While some public TCRs were present in many individuals, most TCR sequences turned up only very rarely across donors. A later analysis lacked HLA typing for the validation cohort, so it scored co-occurrence in that cohort across all 110 or so repertoires.

The donors belonged to the validation cohort of approximately 130 subjects, which was separate from the 666-subject first cohort. Turning to this clone: Its antigen has not been determined. One base away there is no much larger clone; base qualities are not given.

Measured from the cysteine to the phenylalanine, the CDR3 is 13 residues long. Kept here is only the CDR3 DNA, which spans 39 bases and is read in frame from base 1. The germline V gene (reference sequence) specifies GTSNPN as CDR1 and SVGIG as CDR2. Trimming takes 5 bases off V and 6 bases off J; junction bases not matched to a gene: 6. The sequence derives from a man between 18 and 35 years old in good health and CMV-seropositive. Sequenced: PBMCs. The sequence joins TRBV30 to TRBJ1-4; 7 middle bases align to TRBD1. The CDR3 in this case is CAWGFQGDEKLFF. The DNA sequence is TGTGCCTGGGGCTTCCAGGGGGATGAAAAACTGTTTTTT. Reference TRBV30 and TRBJ1-4 genes cover what lies past the CDR3, so the full variable domain is SQTIHQWPATLVQPVGSPLSLECTVEGTSNPNLYWYRQAAGRGLQLLFYSVGIGQISSEVPQNLSASRPQDRQFILSSKKLLLSDSGFYLCAWGFQGDEKLFFGSGTQLSVL.